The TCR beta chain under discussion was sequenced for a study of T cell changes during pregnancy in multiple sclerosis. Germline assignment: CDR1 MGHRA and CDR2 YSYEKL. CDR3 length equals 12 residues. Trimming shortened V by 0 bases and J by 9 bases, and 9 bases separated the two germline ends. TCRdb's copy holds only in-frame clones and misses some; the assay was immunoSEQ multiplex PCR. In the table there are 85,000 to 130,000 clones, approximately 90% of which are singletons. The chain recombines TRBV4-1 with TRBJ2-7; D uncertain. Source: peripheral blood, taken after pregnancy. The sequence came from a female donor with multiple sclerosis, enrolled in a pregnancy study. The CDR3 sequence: CASSQDFTRQYF. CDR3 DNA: TGCGCCAGCAGCCAAGATTTCACGCGGCAGTACTTC.